This T cell receptor beta chain was sequenced in a study of blood T cell repertoires in COVID-19. The CDR3 is made up of 14 amino acids. Trimming shortened V by 4 bases and J by 15 bases, and 22 bases separated the two germline ends. In germline, CDR1 is SGHVS, CDR2 FNYEAQ. Clones were sequenced by immunoSEQ multiplex PCR, and TCRdb holds only the in-frame ones, with some missing. The table shows about 110,000 clones, with approximately 86% occurring only once. Specimen: peripheral blood. This TCR derives from a man aged 35-49 years with acute or convalescent COVID-19. The chain couples TRBV7-6 to TRBJ2-1; D perhaps matches TRBD1 (5 bases). The DNA of the CDR3 is TGTGCCAGCAGCTCAACCCCGGACAACAAAGTACGGTTCTTC. This sequence encodes CASSSTPDNKVRFF.